This TCR beta chain was recovered during a study of shared clonotypes between healthy human individuals. At the level of the study: Researchers drew samples from a couple of women and a few men aged 18 to 49.

Adult donors, all healthy and HIV-negative, had no recent acute infections or vaccinations. On sorted subsets, replicate PCRs used 200 to 250 ng DNA, or 31,000 or so T cell genomes. As handled by the study authors: Junction-only sequences produced by ImmunoSEQ had no quality scores, so filtering differed. Sequencing was performed with immunoSEQ multiplex PCR; in TCRdb, only in-frame clones are kept and a portion is missing. V, J and clone size are those of that table, while D and trimming were read from the DNA. The sample has millions of clones, around nine tenths seen once; the top ten hold roughly 0.14%. V was cut by 0 bases and J by 3 bases, with 9 bases left in between. Per the germline V gene, CDR1 is SGDLS and CDR2 is YYNGEE. CDR3 length equals 14 residues.

Material: naive CD4+ T cells sorted from blood. Subset reported: CD45RA+ positively selected. The source is a man aged 18 to 35 in good health. The chain is built from TRBV9 and TRBJ1-1; no clear D gene. CDR3 nucleotide sequence: TGTGCCAGCAGCGTAGTAAGGGAGCACACTGAAGCTTTCTTT. It is translated as CASSVVREHTEAFF. Full variable domain (rest looked up from reference TRBV9 and TRBJ1-1): DSGVTQTPKHLITATGQRVTLRCSPRSGDLSVYWYQQSLDQGLQFLIQYYNGEERAKGNILERFSAQQFPDLHSELNLSSLELGDSALYFCASSVVREHTEAFFGQGTRLTVV.